The 2 T cell receptor beta chains below come from one sample, sequenced in a study of T cell responses to AZD1222 COVID-19 vaccine. Some clones are missing from TCRdb's copy, which holds only in-frame ones; the method was immunoSEQ multiplex PCR. The top ten hold over 3% of the sample, which has about 100,000 clones, around nine tenths seen once. Here the sequenced sample was peripheral blood, taken on day 0 of AZD1222 vaccination. The receptors here all came from an adult in good health.

The rearrangement uses TRBV28 and TRBJ2-2, with TRBD1 identical over 8 bases. The CDR3 has 15 amino acids. V lost 3 bases, J lost 7 bases, and 7 bases stayed unmatched. Germline assignment: CDR1 MDHEN and CDR2 SYDVKM. The CDR3 spells CASSFGQGVGGELFF. The DNA for the CDR3 is TGTGCCAGCAGTTTTGGACAGGGCGTGGGCGGGGAGCTGTTTTTT.

This clone appeared a single time. In nucleotides, the CDR3 is TGCGCCAGCAGCCGGGACAGCAACACCGGGGAGCTGTTTTTT. This sequence encodes CASSRDSNTGELFF. The rearrangement uses TRBV5-1 and TRBJ2-2; 7 bases line up with TRBD1. This CDR3 has 14 residues. Trimming cost V 4 bases and J 2 bases; bases outside gene matches: 2. The germline V gene has CDR1 SGHRS and CDR2 YFSETQ.